This T cell receptor beta chain was sequenced during a study of T cell responses to AZD1222 COVID-19 vaccine. General study results and limits: Across spike, vaccine-associated CD4 TCRs were found, dominant at 160-218 and 743-854.

Worth noting for this clone: The antigen remains undetermined.

Produced via immunoSEQ multiplex PCR; TCRdb's table is partial and in-frame only. The sample contains about 120,000 clones, approximately 85% of which appear only once. Germline-derived CDR1 and CDR2 are MRHNA and SNTAGT. The CDR3 has 17 residues. The ends lost 4 bases at V and 4 bases at J; junction bases unmatched: 10. This receptor was taken from an adult in good health. The chain recombines TRBV6-4 with TRBJ2-2; 9 nucleotides agree with TRBD2. Sequenced here: peripheral blood, sampled on day 0 of AZD1222 vaccination. The CDR3 DNA follows: TGTGCCAGCAGTGTTACTAGCGGGCCGCGGAGCACCGGGGAGCTGTTTTTT. Amino acids: CASSVTSGPRSTGELFF.